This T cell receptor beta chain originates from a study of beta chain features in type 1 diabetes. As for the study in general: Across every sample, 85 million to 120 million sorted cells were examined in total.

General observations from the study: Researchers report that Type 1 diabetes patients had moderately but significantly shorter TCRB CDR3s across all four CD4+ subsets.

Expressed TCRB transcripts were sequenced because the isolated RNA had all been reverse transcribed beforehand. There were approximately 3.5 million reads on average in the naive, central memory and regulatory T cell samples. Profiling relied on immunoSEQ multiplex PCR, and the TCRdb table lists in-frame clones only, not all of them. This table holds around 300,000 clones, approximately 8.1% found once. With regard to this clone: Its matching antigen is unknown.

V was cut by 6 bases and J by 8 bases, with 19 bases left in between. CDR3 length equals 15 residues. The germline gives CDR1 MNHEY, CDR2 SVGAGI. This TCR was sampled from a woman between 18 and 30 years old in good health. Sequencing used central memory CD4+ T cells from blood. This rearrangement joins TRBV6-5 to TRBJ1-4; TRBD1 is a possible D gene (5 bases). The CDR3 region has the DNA TGTGCCAGCAGCAAATCGAGGGGATTGGACGAAAAACTGTTTTTT. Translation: CASSKSRGLDEKLFF.